Described below is a single T cell receptor beta chain sequence and its context. This sample stems from a study of cytotoxic CD8 clonotypes in ibrutinib-treated CLL. For the study at large: After a median roughly twelve months on treatment (6 to 36), response samples were drawn.

Some clones are missing from TCRdb's copy, which holds only in-frame ones; the method was immunoSEQ multiplex PCR. The data show about 160,000 clones, over 65% seen once. The sample was PBMCs, taken after 12 months of ibrutinib treatment. This clonotype was obtained from a human donor with chronic lymphocytic leukemia.

CDR3: CASSLGDRNTEAFF. As DNA, the CDR3 is TGCGCCAGCAGCTTGGGGGACAGGAACACTGAAGCTTTCTTT. This chain links TRBV5-1 with TRBJ1-1; 7 positions agree with TRBD1. The V gene end was trimmed by 0 bases and the J gene end by 1 base; junction bases not matched to a gene: 0. CDR1 and CDR2 (germline): SGHRS, YFSETQ. The CDR3 is made up of 14 amino acids.